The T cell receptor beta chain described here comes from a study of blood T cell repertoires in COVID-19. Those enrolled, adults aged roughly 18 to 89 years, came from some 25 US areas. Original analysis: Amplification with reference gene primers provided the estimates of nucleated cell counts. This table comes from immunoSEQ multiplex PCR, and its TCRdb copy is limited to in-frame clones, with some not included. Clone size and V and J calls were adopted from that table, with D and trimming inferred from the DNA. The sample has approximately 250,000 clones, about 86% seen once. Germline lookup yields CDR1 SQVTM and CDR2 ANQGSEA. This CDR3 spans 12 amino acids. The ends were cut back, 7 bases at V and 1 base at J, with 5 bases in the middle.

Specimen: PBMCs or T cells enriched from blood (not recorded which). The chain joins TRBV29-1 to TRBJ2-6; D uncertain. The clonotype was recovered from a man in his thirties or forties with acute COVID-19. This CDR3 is CSALSGANVLTF. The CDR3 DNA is TGCAGCGCCTTGTCTGGGGCCAACGTCCTGACTTTC.